This TCR beta chain is drawn from a study of T cells in narcolepsy. Comments on this clone: Its cognate antigen is unknown.

Trimming removed 5 bases from V and 9 bases from J, with 11 bases in between. The germline gives CDR1 MDHEN, CDR2 SYDVKM. There are 11 residues in the CDR3. Sequencing was performed with immunoSEQ multiplex PCR; in TCRdb, only in-frame clones are kept and a portion is missing. The table includes 25,000 to 35,000 clones, roughly 77% detected once. Study-level results: Autoreactive HCRT-specific and TRIB2-specific clonotypes were marked in same-patient CSF-versus-blood CD4+ comparisons.

Sequenced input: CD45RA- memory CD4+ T cells from PBMCs. This chain joins TRBV28 and TRBJ2-7, with D tentatively TRBD2 (5 bases). This TCR was recovered from a human donor with narcolepsy. The CDR3 sequence: CASSPSRGQYF. The CDR3 nucleotides read TGTGCCAGCAGTCCCTCCCGGGGGCAGTACTTC.